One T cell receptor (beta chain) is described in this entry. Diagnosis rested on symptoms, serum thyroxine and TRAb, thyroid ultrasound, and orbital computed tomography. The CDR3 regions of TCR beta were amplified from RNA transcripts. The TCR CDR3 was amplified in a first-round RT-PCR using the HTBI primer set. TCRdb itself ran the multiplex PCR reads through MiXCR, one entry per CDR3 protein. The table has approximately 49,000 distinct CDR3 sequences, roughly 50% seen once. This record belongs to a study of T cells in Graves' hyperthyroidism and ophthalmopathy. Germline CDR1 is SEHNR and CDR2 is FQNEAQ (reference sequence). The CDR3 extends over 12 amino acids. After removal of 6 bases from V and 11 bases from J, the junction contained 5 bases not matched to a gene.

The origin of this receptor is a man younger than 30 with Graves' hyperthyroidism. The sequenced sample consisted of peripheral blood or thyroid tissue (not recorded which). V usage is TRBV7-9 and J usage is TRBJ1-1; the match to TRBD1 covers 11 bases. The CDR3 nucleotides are TGTGCCAGCAGTCCGGGACAGGGGGAGGCTTTCTTT. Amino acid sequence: CASSPGQGEAFF.